The 26 T cell receptor beta chains below were found in one sample sequenced in a study of T cells in localized non-small cell lung cancer. TCRdb's copy holds only in-frame clones and misses some; the assay was immunoSEQ multiplex PCR. This table has some 78,000 clones, approximately 84% appearing once. The sample consisted of peripheral blood, taken before any cancer treatment. The receptors were sampled from a man aged 40 to 70 with stage I lung adenocarcinoma.

V and J are TRBV6-1 and TRBJ1-6; a weak D match, TRBD1 (5 bases). Trimming pared 7 bases from V and 8 bases from J, leaving 15 bases between. This CDR3 contains 14 residues. Germline V lookup: CDR1 MNHNS, CDR2 SASEGT. The CDR3, as DNA: TGTGCCAGCACTGTGTCCTTGGGGGATTCACCCCTCCACTTT. Its translation: CASTVSLGDSPLHF.

The count of this clone is one. The V call is TRBV28, the J call TRBJ1-5, with D possibly TRBD1 on 6 matching bases. V dropped 2 bases and J dropped 2 bases, with 10 bases sitting between them. CDR1 is MDHEN, CDR2 SYDVKM, per germline. CDR3 size: 15 residues. This CDR3 is CASSLPGVGNQPQHF. The CDR3 DNA is TGTGCCAGCAGTTTACCAGGGGTTGGCAATCAGCCCCAGCATTTT.

This clone showed up just once. The rearrangement links TRBV7-6 to TRBJ2-1; 7 positions match TRBD2. V was pared by 5 bases and J by 3 bases, with 7 bases of the junction left unmatched. CDR3 length: 15 amino acids. Germline V CDR1 and CDR2: SGHVS, FNYEAQ. CDR3 sequence (DNA): TGTGCCAGCAGCAACCAAGCGGGGCACTACAATGAGCAGTTCTTC. This encodes CASSNQAGHYNEQFF.

The chain employs TRBV7-9 and TRBJ2-2; D is uncertain. This CDR3 is 15 amino acids long. V was clipped by 1 base and J by 6 bases, with 12 bases between them. The germline gives CDR1 SEHNR, CDR2 FQNEAQ (reference sequence). The CDR3 sequence is CASSLEGLLAGELFF. CDR3 bases: TGTGCCAGCAGCTTAGAGGGCCTCCTCGCCGGGGAGCTGTTTTTT.

The V and J genes are TRBV28 and TRBJ2-7; 8 nucleotides match TRBD1. The CDR3 extends over 19 amino acids. Germline assignment: CDR1 MDHEN and CDR2 SYDVKM. The trim removed 8 bases at V and 0 bases at J, leaving 21 bases unmatched. CDR3 DNA: TGTGCCAGCTATCCTCCCTCCTGGACAGGGACCCATAGCTCCTACGAGCAGTACTTC. This encodes CASYPPSWTGTHSSYEQYF.

The chain carries TRBV5-8 and TRBJ2-5, with 13 bases fitting TRBD2. This CDR3 has 15 residues. The V gene end was trimmed by 6 bases and the J gene end by 4 bases; junction bases not matched to a gene: 6. Germline V CDR1 and CDR2: SGHTS, YDEGEE. DNA for the CDR3: TGTGCCAGCAACCAACTAGCGGGAGGGTCAGAGACCCAGTACTTC. Translating gives CASNQLAGGSETQYF.

This chain's CDR3 is CASLSGHRARRDTIYF. CDR3 coding DNA: TGTGCCAGCCTTTCAGGGCATAGGGCCCGACGGGACACCATATATTTT. The chain carries TRBV7-8 and TRBJ1-3, with D perhaps matching TRBD1 (5 bases). The germline V gene has CDR1 SGHVS and CDR2 FQNEAQ. The CDR3 spans 16 residues. V was shortened by 8 bases and J by 8 bases, with 25 bases between the two germline ends. Full variable domain (missing parts from reference TRBV7-8 and TRBJ1-3): GAGVSQSPRYKVAKRGQDVALRCDPISGHVSLFWYQQALGQGPEFLTYFQNEAQLDKSGLPSDRFFAERPEGSVSTLKIQRTQQEDSAVYLCASLSGHRARRDTIYFGEGSWLTVV.

In its sample, this clone was seen many times. This sequence joins TRBV18 and TRBJ1-3; D remains ambiguous. The germline gives CDR1 KGHSH, CDR2 LQKENI. With 1 base removed from V and 0 bases from J, the gap between germline ends came to 13 bases. CDR3 length equals 17 residues. DNA for the CDR3: TGTGCCAGCTCACCACTTCCCCTAGCCACCTCTGGAAACACCATATATTTT. As protein: CASSPLPLATSGNTIYF.

The J gene is TRBJ2-3, the V gene TRBV5-1; perhaps TRBD2 as D (6 bases). The germline V and J ends were trimmed by 0 bases and 5 bases, with 13 bases remaining between them. This CDR3 has 15 residues. In germline, CDR1 is SGHRS, CDR2 YFSETQ. Here the CDR3 reads CASSLGRVGRDTQYF. The CDR3 DNA is TGCGCCAGCAGCTTGGGCAGGGTCGGGAGAGATACGCAGTATTTT.

V is TRBV7-9 and J is TRBJ2-5, with a tentative D call TRBD1 (5 bases). Trimming removed 1 base from V and 2 bases from J, with 8 bases in between. The CDR3 spans 14 residues. Germline V gene lookup returns CDR1 SEHNR and CDR2 FQNEAQ (reference sequence). The CDR3 nucleotides read TGTGCCAGCAGCTTAGGGGGCTTACAAGAGACCCAGTACTTC. Translation: CASSLGGLQETQYF.

In nucleotides, the CDR3 is TGTGCCACCCAGTCCAGGGGTAGCAATCAGCCCCAGCATTTT. This encodes CATQSRGSNQPQHF. The chain links TRBV10-3 to TRBJ1-5; tentative D call: TRBD1 (6 bases). Trimming stripped 10 bases from V and 0 bases from J, with 13 bases between. Germline V lookup: CDR1 ENHRY, CDR2 SYGVKD. The CDR3 spans 14 residues.

The rearrangement links TRBV2 to TRBJ1-1; D unclear. The V end lost 8 bases, the J end lost 4 bases, and 14 bases lay between the germline ends. The germline V gene encodes CDR1 SNHLY and CDR2 FYNNEI. The CDR3 runs 13 residues. The CDR3 sequence is CASSEGMGTEAFF. CDR3 DNA: TGTGCCAGCTCCGAGGGCATGGGCACTGAAGCTTTCTTT.

In DNA, the CDR3 is TGTGCCAGCAGCAGGACGGAGGGAAGCACAGATACGCAGTATTTT. Its protein product is CASSRTEGSTDTQYF. V and J are TRBV6-5 and TRBJ2-3; D is perhaps TRBD2 (6 bases). The CDR3 consists of 15 residues. Per the germline V gene, CDR1 is MNHEY and CDR2 is SVGAGI. Trimming shortened V by 6 bases and J by 0 bases, and 13 bases separated the two germline ends.

The genes are TRBV7-6 and TRBJ2-2, with D perhaps assigned TRBD1 or TRBD2 (7 bases each). V lost 5 bases, J lost 1 base, and 17 bases lay in between. Germline V gene lookup returns CDR1 SGHVS and CDR2 FNYEAQ. The CDR3 has 17 amino acids. The CDR3 protein is CASSPSGGTVNTGELFF. The CDR3, as DNA: TGTGCCAGCAGCCCTAGCGGTGGGACAGTGAACACCGGGGAGCTGTTTTTT.

This sequence joins TRBV27 and TRBJ2-1; D unclear. Trimming left V 2 bases short and J 7 bases short, with 6 bases between. The CDR3 runs 12 residues. Germline CDR1 MNHEY, CDR2 SMNVEV (reference sequence). CDR3 sequence (DNA): TGTGCCAGCAGTTTACGGGCAAATGAGCAGTTCTTC. It is translated as CASSLRANEQFF.

Note on this clone: Other DNA sequences of this sample code for an identical CDR3. The genes are TRBV6-1 and TRBJ2-7; 11 bases line up with TRBD2. This CDR3 is built from 15 residues. Trimming took 1 base from V and 3 from J; bases not matched to a gene: 2. CDR1 is MNHNS and CDR2 is SASEGT in the germline V gene. CDR3 amino acids: CASSEGTSGSYEQYF. DNA of the CDR3: TGTGCCAGCAGTGAAGGTACTAGCGGGAGCTACGAGCAGTACTTC.

In the case of this clone: A junction end diverges from the germline sequence, so it may reflect a read error. This sequence joins TRBV30 and TRBJ2-5; TRBD1 agrees at 8 bases. The CDR3 length is 14 residues. Germline-derived CDR1 and CDR2 are GTSNPN and SVGIG (reference sequence). In nucleotides, the CDR3 is TGTGCCTGGAGTCCACAGGGGGTCCAAGGGACCCAGTACTTC. It is translated as CAWSPQGVQGTQYF.

The count of this clone is one. The chain links TRBV7-2 to TRBJ2-5; D not certain. V dropped 5 bases and J dropped 2 bases, with 12 bases sitting between them. The CDR3 consists of 14 residues. Germline V CDR1 and CDR2: SGHTA, FQGNSA. The CDR3 is CASSPPGPQETQYF. CDR3 in DNA: TGTGCCAGCAGCCCCCCTGGCCCGCAAGAGACCCAGTACTTC.

The chain combines TRBV28 with TRBJ1-2; 8 positions agree with TRBD1. CDR1 is MDHEN and CDR2 is SYDVKM in the germline V gene. V trimming: 2 bases; J trimming: 4 bases; junction bases outside the gene matches: 3. The CDR3 sequence is 14 residues long. The CDR3 DNA sequence: TGTGCCAGCAGTTTAATACAGGGGGGCTATGGCTACACCTTC. As protein: CASSLIQGGYGYTF.

The chain recombines TRBV2 with TRBJ1-5; 9 nucleotides line up with TRBD1. This CDR3 has 15 residues. Germline assignment: CDR1 SNHLY and CDR2 FYNNEI. Unmatched junction bases numbered 6, after V lost 5 bases and J lost 4 bases. The CDR3 sequence: CASSSNRGLNQPQHF. The DNA for the CDR3 is TGTGCCAGCAGTTCCAACAGGGGGCTGAATCAGCCCCAGCATTTT.

CDR3 loop: CASSLGMNTEAFF. The CDR3 DNA follows: TGTGCCAGCAGCTTAGGCATGAACACTGAAGCTTTCTTT. The chain employs TRBV7-2 and TRBJ1-1; D is unclear. CDR3 length: 13 amino acids. Germline CDR1 is SGHTA and CDR2 is FQGNSA. With 1 base removed from V and 0 bases from J, the gap between germline ends came to 3 bases.

This clone was recorded a few times. The J gene is TRBJ1-4, the V gene TRBV30; TRBD1 might be the D (6 bases). Germline V gives CDR1 GTSNPN, CDR2 SVGIG (reference sequence). Trimming removed 0 bases at V and 11 bases at J, with 7 bases between. The CDR3 length is 11 residues. The CDR3, as DNA: TGTGCCTGGAGTGTAGGGGGGAAACTGTTTTTT. Its translation: CAWSVGGKLFF.

The count of this clone is one. This chain connects TRBV7-3 to TRBJ2-2, with D perhaps TRBD1 (5 bases). This CDR3 has 14 residues. V lost 2 bases, J lost 4 bases, and 8 bases lay in between. Germline loops: CDR1 SGHTA, CDR2 FQGTGA. DNA of the CDR3: TGTGCCAGCAGCTTACAGGGCTCCACCGGGGAGCTGTTTTTT. It yields the protein CASSLQGSTGELFF.

This rearrangement joins TRBV28 to TRBJ2-1, with 10 bases identical to TRBD2. CDR1 and CDR2 (germline): MDHEN, SYDVKM. CDR3 length: 17 residues. Trimming removed 3 bases from V and 7 bases from J; junction bases left unmatched: 12. CDR3 in DNA: TGTGCCAGCAGTTTCCGGAGAAGCGGGAGGGCGCGGAATGAGCAGTTCTTC. This encodes CASSFRRSGRARNEQFF. Supplemented by reference TRBV28 and TRBJ2-1, the full variable domain reads DVKVTQSSRYLVKRTGEKVFLECVQDMDHENMFWYRQDPGLGLRLIYFSYDVKMKEKGDIPEGYSVSREKKERFSLILESASTNQTSMYLCASSFRRSGRARNEQFFGPGTRLTVL.

The chain couples TRBV15 to TRBJ1-5; 8 positions agree with TRBD1. V lost 5 bases, J lost 6 bases, and 15 bases stayed unmatched. Germline CDR1 LNHNV, CDR2 YYDKDF (reference sequence). The CDR3 contains 17 residues. For the CDR3, the DNA is TGTGCCACCAGCTCGGAGGGGGCAGGGGGCCGCGGTCAGCCCCAGCATTTT. Protein sequence: CATSSEGAGGRGQPQHF. The full variable domain, with the rest looked up from reference TRBV15 and TRBJ1-5, is DAMVIQNPRYQVTQFGKPVTLSCSQTLNHNVMYWYQQKSSQAPKLLFHYYDKDFNNEADTPDNFQSRRPNTSFCFLDIRSPGLGDTAMYLCATSSEGAGGRGQPQHFGDGTRLSIL.

The rearrangement joins TRBV4-2 to TRBJ1-1, with D uncertain. Germline assignment: CDR1 LGHNA and CDR2 YNFKEQ. The CDR3 is 13 amino acids. The ends were cut back, 7 bases at V and 2 bases at J, with 11 bases in the middle. The CDR3 sequence is CASNKAVNTEAFF. As DNA, the CDR3 is TGTGCCAGCAACAAGGCAGTCAACACTGAAGCTTTCTTT.